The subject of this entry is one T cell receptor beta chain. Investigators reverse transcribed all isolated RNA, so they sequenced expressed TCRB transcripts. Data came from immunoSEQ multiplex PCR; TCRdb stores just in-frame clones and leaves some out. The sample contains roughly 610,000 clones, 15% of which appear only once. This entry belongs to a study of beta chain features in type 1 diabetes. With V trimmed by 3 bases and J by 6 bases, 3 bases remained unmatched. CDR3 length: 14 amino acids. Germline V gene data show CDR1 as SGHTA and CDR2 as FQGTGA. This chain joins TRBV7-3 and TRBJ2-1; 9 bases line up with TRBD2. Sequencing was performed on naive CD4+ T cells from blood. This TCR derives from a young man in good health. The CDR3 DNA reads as TGTGCCAGCAGCTTGTCTAGCGGGATCAATGAGCAGTTCTTC. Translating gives CASSLSSGINEQFF. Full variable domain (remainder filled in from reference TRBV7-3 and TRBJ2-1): GAGVSQTPSNKVTEKGKYVELRCDPISGHTALYWYRQSLGQGPEFLIYFQGTGAADDSGLPNDRFFAVRPEGSVSTLKIQRTERGDSAVYLCASSLSSGINEQFFGPGTRLTVL.